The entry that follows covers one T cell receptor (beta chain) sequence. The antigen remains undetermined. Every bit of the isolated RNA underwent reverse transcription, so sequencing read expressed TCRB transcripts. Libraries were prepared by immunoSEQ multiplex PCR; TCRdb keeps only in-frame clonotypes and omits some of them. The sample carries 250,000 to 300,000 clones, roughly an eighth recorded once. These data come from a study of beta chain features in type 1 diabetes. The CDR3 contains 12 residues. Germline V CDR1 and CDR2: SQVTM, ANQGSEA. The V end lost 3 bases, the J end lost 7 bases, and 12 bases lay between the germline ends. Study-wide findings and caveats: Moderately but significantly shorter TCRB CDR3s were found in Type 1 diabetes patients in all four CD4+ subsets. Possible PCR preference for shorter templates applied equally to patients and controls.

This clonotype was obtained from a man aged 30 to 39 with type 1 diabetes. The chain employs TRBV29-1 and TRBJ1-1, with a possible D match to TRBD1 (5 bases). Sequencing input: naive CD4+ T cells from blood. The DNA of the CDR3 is TGCAGCGTTGAGAGGAGGGGAGGTGAAGCTTTCTTT. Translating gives CSVERRGGEAFF.